The 7 T cell receptor beta chains listed next were all sequenced from one sample in a study of cytomegalovirus exposure and HLA in healthy donors. Researchers ran the PCR with 60 Vbeta and 13 Jbeta primers. Libraries were prepared by immunoSEQ multiplex PCR; TCRdb keeps only in-frame clonotypes and omits some of them. The sample carries tens of thousands of clones, roughly 74% recorded once. The source material was PBMCs. These receptors were obtained from a woman younger than 45 in good health and CMV-seropositive.

The chain employs TRBV6-1 and TRBJ1-5; 7 bases line up with TRBD1. Germline CDR1 is MNHNS and CDR2 is SASEGT. The CDR3 runs to 15 residues. The V segment lost 7 bases and the J segment 6 bases; nucleotides outside the gene matches: 12. The CDR3 sequence is CASNQQGQGIQPQHF. The CDR3 DNA reads as TGTGCCAGCAACCAACAGGGGCAAGGTATTCAGCCCCAGCATTTT.

The chain is built from TRBV2 and TRBJ2-3; 10 bases are a match to TRBD2. V lost 7 bases to trimming and J lost 6 bases; unmatched junction nucleotides: 7. Germline-derived CDR1 and CDR2 are SNHLY and FYNNEI. The length of the CDR3 is 14 residues. DNA for the CDR3: TGTGCCAGCATAGGGGGTAGCGGGAGGGATACGCAGTATTTT. Translated, it gives CASIGGSGRDTQYF.

The genes are TRBV4-2 and TRBJ2-2, with D possibly being TRBD1 (6 bases). Germline V gene sequence: CDR1 LGHNA, CDR2 YNFKEQ. CDR3 size: 13 residues. Trimming removed 4 bases at V and 6 bases at J, with 9 bases between. The CDR3 sequence: CASSRQGPGELFF. CDR3 bases: TGTGCCAGCAGCCGGCAGGGGCCCGGGGAGCTGTTTTTT.

In its sample, this clone was seen a few times. This chain links TRBV19 with TRBJ2-7; 11 bases are shared with TRBD2. This CDR3 comprises 16 residues. Germline V gives CDR1 LNHDA, CDR2 SQIVND (reference sequence). J lost 1 base, V lost 6 bases, and 8 bases had no gene match. CDR3 DNA: TGTGCCAGTAGCCTAACTAGCGGGAGTACGTCCTACGAGCAGTACTTC. This translates into CASSLTSGSTSYEQYF.

The chain employs TRBV25-1 and TRBJ1-1, with D possibly being TRBD1 (5 bases). Trimming took 2 bases from V and 0 from J, leaving 10 bases between them. Germline assignment: CDR1 MGHDK and CDR2 SYGVNS. There are 15 residues in the CDR3. CDR3 DNA: TGTGCCAGCAGTGAAGAGGGGAGGATGAACACTGAAGCTTTCTTT. Translation gives CASSEEGRMNTEAFF.

The gene calls are TRBV10-2 and TRBJ2-7; 10 nucleotides line up with TRBD1. Trimming at V came to 6 bases and at J to 7 bases, leaving 6 bases not matched to a gene. This CDR3 region has 13 residues. Germline loops: CDR1 WSHSY, CDR2 SAAADI. The CDR3 DNA reads TGCGCCAGCAGGGGGACAGGGGACGGGGAGCAGTACTTC. Its translation: CASRGTGDGEQYF.

CDR3 amino acids: CASSWGGTNEKLFF. CDR3 nucleotide sequence: TGTGCCAGCAGCTGGGGGGGAACTAATGAAAAACTGTTTTTT. This chain joins TRBV28 and TRBJ1-4, with TRBD1 as a possible D gene (5 bases). Trimming left V 6 bases short and J 1 base short, with 9 bases between. Germline V lookup: CDR1 MDHEN, CDR2 SYDVKM. The CDR3 totals 14 residues.